The next 2 T cell receptor beta chains were all read from a single sample in a study of blood T cells in healthy people across ages. A sample-barcoded 5' primer and a J-beta primer mix were used in a second PCR of roughly 6 to 11 cycles. Via MiXCR, TCRdb re-called the 5' RACE reads, giving one row per CDR3 protein. Seen here are around 320,000 distinct CDR3 sequences, around 29% observed once, and the top ten hold over 25%. The sequenced material came from blood. These TCRs come from a woman in her 70s in good health.

The CDR3 DNA reads TGTGCCAGCAGCCCCAACGACAGGGCTCTAGGCGAGCAGTACTTC. It codes for CASSPNDRALGEQYF. The chain uses TRBV11-2 and TRBJ2-7; 7 bases are shared with TRBD1. Germline V gene sequence: CDR1 SGHAT, CDR2 FQNNGV. This CDR3 spans 15 amino acids. The J segment lost 6 bases and the V segment lost 5 bases, leaving 13 bases of the junction unmatched.

CDR3 in amino acids: CASSLDIGRASNEQFF. The CDR3 DNA reads TGTGCCAGCAGCTTAGATATAGGGAGGGCCTCGAATGAGCAGTTCTTC. The genes are TRBV7-8 and TRBJ2-1, with 7 bases that match TRBD2. The CDR3 is 16 amino acids. V gave up 1 base and J gave up 7 bases; unmatched junction bases: 10. CDR1 and CDR2 from the germline V gene are SGHVS and FQNEAQ.